One and the same sample provided the 28 T cell receptor beta chains below, sequenced in a study of T cell responses to AZD1222 COVID-19 vaccine. Clones were read by immunoSEQ multiplex PCR, and TCRdb kept only the in-frame ones, dropping some. The sample contains about 120,000 clones, more than 75% of which appear only once. The sequences come from peripheral blood, collected on day 0 of AZD1222 vaccination. Receptors originate from an adult in good health.

The rearrangement joins TRBV7-9 to TRBJ2-2; no clear D. This CDR3 comprises 14 residues. V was cut by 7 bases and J by 4 bases, with 13 bases left in between. The germline CDR1 and CDR2 sequences are SEHNR and FQNEAQ (reference sequence). CDR3 amino acids: CASILKRSTGELFF. The CDR3 DNA sequence: TGTGCCAGCATCCTTAAAAGGTCCACCGGGGAGCTGTTTTTT.

Only a few counts were recorded for this clone. V is TRBV2 and J is TRBJ1-5; D is unresolved. Germline CDR1 reads SNHLY; CDR2 reads FYNNEI. Trimming removed 8 bases at V and 7 bases at J, with 15 bases between. The CDR3 runs to 13 residues. In nucleotides, the CDR3 is TGTGCCAGCCGGGAACTGACGGGACAGCCCCAGCATTTT. This sequence encodes CASRELTGQPQHF.

The chain carries TRBV3-1 (or the pseudogene TRBV3-2) and TRBJ2-7; 9 nucleotides line up with TRBD1. Trimming removed 0 bases from V and 5 bases from J; junction bases left unmatched: 20. CDR3 length: 20 residues. From germline, CDR1 is LGHDT and CDR2 YNNKEL (reference sequence). CDR3: CASSQDKGARGTGGENEQYF. The CDR3 nucleotides read TGTGCCAGCAGCCAAGATAAAGGGGCGAGGGGAACAGGGGGCGAGAACGAGCAGTACTTC.

The rearrangement joins TRBV9 to TRBJ1-6, with D maybe TRBD1 (6 bases). This CDR3 region has 15 residues. Trimming stripped 0 bases from V and 5 bases from J, with 9 bases between. Germline CDR1 and CDR2: SGDLS and YYNGEE. Here the CDR3 reads CASSVGPGDNSPLHF. In nucleotides, the CDR3 is TGTGCCAGCAGCGTAGGGCCAGGGGATAATTCACCCCTCCACTTT.

This chain connects TRBV4-1 to TRBJ2-1, with TRBD2 as a possible D gene (6 bases). The CDR3 sequence is 14 residues long. The germline gives CDR1 MGHRA, CDR2 YSYEKL. V was shortened by 3 bases and J by 4 bases, with 10 bases between the two germline ends. DNA of the CDR3: TGCGCCAGCAGCCACCCCGGGGGATACAATGAGCAGTTCTTC. Protein sequence: CASSHPGGYNEQFF.

The genes are TRBV18 and TRBJ1-6, with D hard to call. Germline loops: CDR1 KGHSH, CDR2 LQKENI. The V end was cut by 3 bases, the J end by 5 bases, with 14 bases between. The CDR3 runs 16 residues. This CDR3 reads CASSPNRANNNSPLHF. CDR3 in DNA: TGTGCCAGCTCACCCAACCGGGCTAACAATAATTCACCCCTCCACTTT.

This chain links TRBV5-1 with TRBJ1-4; D may be TRBD1 (5 bases). V was clipped by 4 bases and J by 12 bases, with 19 bases between them. From germline, CDR1 is SGHRS and CDR2 YFSETQ. The CDR3 is 14 amino acids. The CDR3 loop is CASSVVSLGRELFF. In DNA form, the CDR3 reads TGCGCCAGCAGCGTAGTGTCTTTGGGACGGGAACTGTTTTTT.

The gene calls are TRBV5-1 and TRBJ1-4; 11 bases align to TRBD1. Germline trimming cut 5 bases from V and 7 bases from J; bases unmatched to any gene: 4. The CDR3 totals 14 residues. Germline CDR1 SGHRS, CDR2 YFSETQ. The CDR3 nucleotides are TGCGCCAGCAGGACCGGGACAGGGGGTGAAAAACTGTTTTTT. It translates to CASRTGTGGEKLFF.

The chain links TRBV5-1 to TRBJ2-3; 7 nucleotides match TRBD2. The CDR3 has 15 residues. V lost 3 bases, J lost 6 bases, and 10 bases stayed unmatched. CDR1 and CDR2 (germline): SGHRS, YFSETQ. The DNA for the CDR3 is TGCGCCAGCAGCTCGCTAGCGGTGCGGGTTGATACGCAGTATTTT. Amino acid sequence: CASSSLAVRVDTQYF.

This sequence joins TRBV19 and TRBJ1-3; perhaps TRBD1 as D (6 bases). Germline CDR1 reads LNHDA; CDR2 reads SQIVND (reference sequence). V was clipped by 6 bases and J by 3 bases, with 18 bases between them. The CDR3 covers 16 residues. CDR3 coding DNA: TGTGCCAGTAGGGCCGCCCGGGACATAAGTGGAAACACCATATATTTT. As protein: CASRAARDISGNTIYF.

The chain combines TRBV6-6 with TRBJ2-1; 12 positions match TRBD2. V lost 6 bases, J lost 2 bases, and 17 bases stayed unmatched. This CDR3 is 20 amino acids long. Germline CDR1 and CDR2: MNHNY and SVGAGI (reference sequence). The CDR3 DNA sequence: TGTGCCAGCAGCTCCGGACTAGCGGGGAGAGGGGGGATACCCTACAATGAGCAGTTCTTC. Translation: CASSSGLAGRGGIPYNEQFF.

This sequence joins TRBV19 and TRBJ1-1; D ambiguous. Per the germline V gene, CDR1 is LNHDA and CDR2 is SQIVND (reference sequence). Trimming left V 7 bases short and J 1 base short, with 7 bases between. The CDR3 length is 12 residues. CDR3 nucleotides: TGTGCCAGTATTGATGAGAACACTGAAGCTTTCTTT. It specifies CASIDENTEAFF. The full variable domain, in which reference TRBV19 and TRBJ1-1 provide the parts outside the CDR3, is DGGITQSPKYLFRKEGQNVTLSCEQNLNHDAMYWYRQDPGQGLRLIYYSQIVNDFQKGDIAEGYSVSREKKESFPLTVTSAQKNPTAFYLCASIDENTEAFFGQGTRLTVV.

This chain links TRBV19 with TRBJ1-2; 7 positions match TRBD1. This CDR3 has 13 amino acids. Trimming at V came to 6 bases and at J to 4 bases, leaving 5 bases not matched to a gene. Germline loops: CDR1 LNHDA, CDR2 SQIVND (reference sequence). CDR3 amino acids: CASSETGTYGYTF. As DNA, the CDR3 is TGTGCCAGTAGCGAGACAGGGACCTATGGCTACACCTTC.

The V and J genes are TRBV7-9 and TRBJ2-3; D possibly corresponds to TRBD2 (6 bases). Germline V CDR1 and CDR2: SEHNR, FQNEAQ (reference sequence). V was cut by 7 bases and J by 4 bases, with 12 bases left in between. The CDR3 runs 13 residues. This chain's CDR3 is CASTSVGADTQYF. For the CDR3, the DNA is TGTGCCAGCACTAGCGTTGGGGCAGATACGCAGTATTTT.

The chain carries TRBV2 and TRBJ1-1, with D hard to call. The V end lost 7 bases, the J end lost 5 bases, and 23 bases lay between the germline ends. This CDR3 region has 16 residues. The V gene's germline CDR1 is SNHLY and CDR2 FYNNEI. The CDR3 region is CASTRELSVVRTEAFF. The CDR3 DNA reads TGTGCCAGCACGCGGGAGCTCAGCGTCGTACGGACTGAAGCTTTCTTT.

DNA of the CDR3: TGTGCCAGCAGCTTAGATCCGGGGACAGGGACGGGCTACACCTTC. Its protein product is CASSLDPGTGTGYTF. The chain uses TRBV11-2 and TRBJ1-2, with TRBD1 identical over 9 bases. Unmatched junction bases numbered 7, after V lost 0 bases and J lost 8 bases. Germline V gene data show CDR1 as SGHAT and CDR2 as FQNNGV. This CDR3 comprises 15 residues.

The rearrangement joins TRBV25-1 to TRBJ1-6; no firm D call. The CDR3 runs to 15 residues. From germline, CDR1 is MGHDK and CDR2 SYGVNS. V lost 3 bases and J 9 bases, leaving 15 bases between the germline ends. Here the CDR3 DNA reads TGTGCCAGCAGTGATCCAAGACTAACTGGTTCACCCCTCCACTTT. Its translation is CASSDPRLTGSPLHF.

V usage is TRBV2 and J usage is TRBJ2-7, with D possibly being TRBD2 (6 bases). Per germline, CDR1 SNHLY and CDR2 FYNNEI. The CDR3 is 13 residues long. V was trimmed by 6 bases and J by 0 bases, leaving 9 bases between them. Here the CDR3 reads CASRGGSSYEQYF. DNA of the CDR3: TGTGCCAGCAGGGGAGGAAGCTCCTACGAGCAGTACTTC.

This chain links TRBV5-1 with TRBJ2-2; no firm D call. V lost 4 bases and J 7 bases, leaving 14 bases between the germline ends. In germline, CDR1 is SGHRS, CDR2 YFSETQ. The CDR3 contains 14 residues. CDR3: CASSADPLGGELFF. The CDR3 nucleotides are TGCGCCAGCAGCGCCGATCCGTTGGGCGGGGAGCTGTTTTTT.

The J gene is TRBJ2-5, the V gene TRBV5-1; the D gene is possibly TRBD1 (6 bases). V shed 4 bases and J shed 7 bases, with 17 bases lying between them. CDR1 is SGHRS and CDR2 is YFSETQ in the germline V gene. The length of the CDR3 is 14 residues. CDR3 amino acids: CASSPQGSLGTQYF. The CDR3 bases are TGCGCCAGCAGCCCCCAGGGGTCCCTCGGGACCCAGTACTTC. The entire variable domain, with the rest obtained from reference TRBV5-1 and TRBJ2-5, is as follows: KAGVTQTPRYLIKTRGQQVTLSCSPISGHRSVSWYQQTPGQGLQFLFEYFSETQRNKGNFPGRFSGRQFSNSRSEMNVSTLELGDSALYLCASSPQGSLGTQYFGPGTRLLVL.

This clone was seen only once. V usage is TRBV7-3 and J usage is TRBJ2-1, with TRBD2 matching over 12 bases. The CDR3 has 18 residues. Germline lookup yields CDR1 SGHTA and CDR2 FQGTGA. With V trimmed by 2 bases and J by 0 bases, 5 bases remained unmatched. CDR3: CASSLVASGGASYNEQFF. CDR3 bases: TGTGCCAGCAGCTTAGTGGCTAGCGGGGGGGCCTCCTACAATGAGCAGTTCTTC.

A few counts support this clone. The V and J genes are TRBV12-5 and TRBJ1-1; D is unclear. The CDR3 extends over 13 amino acids. Germline V gene data show CDR1 as LGHNT and CDR2 as FRNRAP. Between the trimmed V and J ends, which lost 1 base and 6 bases, there was a span of 9 bases. The CDR3 here is CASGLGPISEAFF. CDR3 DNA: TGTGCTAGTGGTTTGGGACCGATCTCTGAAGCTTTCTTT.

The V call is TRBV6-6, the J call TRBJ1-4, with 8 positions matching TRBD1. Trimming at V came to 9 bases and at J to 4 bases, leaving 4 bases not matched to a gene. The germline gives CDR1 MNHNY, CDR2 SVGAGI (reference sequence). This CDR3 is built from 13 residues. CDR3 bases: TGTGCCAGTGAGACAGGGGTTAATGAAAAACTGTTTTTT. Translation: CASETGVNEKLFF.

This clone was counted only a few times. The V call is TRBV6-5, the J call TRBJ1-1; D call uncertain. V lost 4 bases to trimming and J lost 1 base, with 7 bases between them. Per the germline V gene, CDR1 is MNHEY and CDR2 is SVGAGI. The CDR3 has 13 amino acids. The CDR3 DNA reads as TGTGCCAGCAGTTTACGACAGAACACTGAAGCTTTCTTT. Translated: CASSLRQNTEAFF.

The chain recombines TRBV7-6 with TRBJ2-3; D is perhaps TRBD2 (6 bases). The CDR3 consists of 16 residues. CDR1 and CDR2 from the germline V gene are SGHVS and FNYEAQ. V gave up 2 bases and J gave up 3 bases, with 15 bases separating them. This chain's CDR3 is CASSLIMEGRTDTQYF. The DNA of the CDR3 is TGTGCCAGCAGCTTAATCATGGAGGGGCGGACAGATACGCAGTATTTT.

The V call is TRBV6-5, the J call TRBJ1-4; 7 bases line up with TRBD1. Germline-derived CDR1 and CDR2 are MNHEY and SVGAGI. With V trimmed by 7 bases and J by 5 bases, 4 bases remained unmatched. The CDR3 is 13 residues long. CDR3 protein: CASNRQGNEKLFF. Here the CDR3 DNA reads TGTGCCAGCAATAGACAGGGAAATGAAAAACTGTTTTTT.

The chain carries TRBV6-2 or TRBV6-3 and TRBJ1-1; 10 bases agree with TRBD1. In germline, CDR1 is MNHEY, CDR2 SVGEGT. The CDR3 sequence is 14 residues long. After removal of 2 bases from V and 12 bases from J, the junction contained 9 bases not matched to a gene. CDR3 protein: CASSYVTGGTGTFF. The DNA for the CDR3 is TGTGCCAGCAGTTACGTGACAGGGGGCACCGGGACTTTCTTT.

The V call is TRBV7-6, the J call TRBJ2-3, with 11 bases fitting TRBD1. CDR1 is SGHVS, CDR2 FNYEAQ, per germline. V trimming: 5 bases; J trimming: 0 bases; junction bases outside the gene matches: 4. CDR3 size: 16 residues. In DNA, the CDR3 is TGTGCCAGCAGCGCCGGGACAGGGGGTAGCACAGATACGCAGTATTTT. It specifies CASSAGTGGSTDTQYF.